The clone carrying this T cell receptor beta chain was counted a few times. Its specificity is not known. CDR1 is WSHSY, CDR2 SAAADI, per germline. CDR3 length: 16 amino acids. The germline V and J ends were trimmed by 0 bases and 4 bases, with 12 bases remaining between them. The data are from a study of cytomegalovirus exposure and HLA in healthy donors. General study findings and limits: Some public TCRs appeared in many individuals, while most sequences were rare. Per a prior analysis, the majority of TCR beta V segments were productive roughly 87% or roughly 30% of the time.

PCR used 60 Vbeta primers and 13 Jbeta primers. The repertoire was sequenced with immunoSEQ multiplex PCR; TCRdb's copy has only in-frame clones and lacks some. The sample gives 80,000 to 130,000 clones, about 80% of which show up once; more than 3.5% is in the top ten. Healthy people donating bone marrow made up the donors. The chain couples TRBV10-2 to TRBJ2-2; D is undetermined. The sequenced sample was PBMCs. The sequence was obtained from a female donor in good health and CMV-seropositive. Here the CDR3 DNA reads TGCGCCAGCAGTGAGTCTAGGAGCTCGGCCACCGGGGAGCTGTTTTTT. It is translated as CASSESRSSATGELFF.